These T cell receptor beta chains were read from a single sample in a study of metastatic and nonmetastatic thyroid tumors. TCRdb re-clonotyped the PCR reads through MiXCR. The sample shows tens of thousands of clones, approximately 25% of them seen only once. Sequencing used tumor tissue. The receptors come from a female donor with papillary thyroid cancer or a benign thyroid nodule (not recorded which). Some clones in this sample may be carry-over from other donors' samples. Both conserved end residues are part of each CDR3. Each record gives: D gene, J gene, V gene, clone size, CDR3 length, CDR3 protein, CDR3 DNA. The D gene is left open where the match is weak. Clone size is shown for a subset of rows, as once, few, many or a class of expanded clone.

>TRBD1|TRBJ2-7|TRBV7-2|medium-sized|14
CASSLGTGRYEQYF
TGTGCCAGCAGCTTAGGGACAGGGCGGTACGAGCAGTACTTC
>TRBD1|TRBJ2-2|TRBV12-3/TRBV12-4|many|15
CASSWGQANTGELFF
TGTGCCAGCAGTTGGGGACAGGCGAACACCGGGGAGCTGTTTTTT
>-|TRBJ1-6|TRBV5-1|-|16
CASSFLEGQGPLSLHF
TGCGCCAGCAGCTTCCTGGAAGGGCAGGGGCCTTTATCCCTCCACTTT
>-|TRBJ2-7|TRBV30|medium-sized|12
CAWKGTAYEQYF
TGTGCCTGGAAAGGGACCGCCTACGAGCAGTACTTC
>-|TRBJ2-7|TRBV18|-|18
CASSPPRSGTASSYEQYF
TGTGCCAGCTCACCACCAAGGTCAGGTACAGCGAGCTCCTACGAGCAGTACTTC
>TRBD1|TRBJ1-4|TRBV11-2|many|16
CASSLGWGQGNEKLFF
TGTGCCAGCAGCTTGGGATGGGGACAGGGGAATGAAAAACTGTTTTTT
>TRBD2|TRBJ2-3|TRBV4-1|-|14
CASSPAGGSYTQYF
TGCGCCAGCAGCCCAGCGGGAGGATCGTATACGCAGTATTTT
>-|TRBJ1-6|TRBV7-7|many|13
CASSNGVGSPLHF
TGTGCCAGCAGCAATGGAGTGGGGTCACCCCTCCACTTT
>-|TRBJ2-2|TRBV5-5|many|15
CASSLAVVNTGELFF
TGTGCCAGCAGCTTGGCGGTCGTCAACACCGGGGAGCTGTTTTTT
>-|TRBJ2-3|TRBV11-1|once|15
CASSVTEASTDTQYF
TGTGCCAGCAGCGTGACAGAGGCTAGCACAGATACGCAGTATTTT
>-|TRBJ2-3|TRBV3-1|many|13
CASSQHYTDTQYF
TGTGCCAGCAGCCAACACTATACAGATACGCAGTATTTT
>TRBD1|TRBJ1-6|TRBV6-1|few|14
CASRDRENNSPLHF
TGTGCCAGCAGGGACAGGGAAAATAATTCACCCCTCCACTTT
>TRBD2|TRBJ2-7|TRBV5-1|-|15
CASSLASGLAYEQYF
TGCGCCAGCAGCCTAGCCTCAGGACTAGCGTACGAGCAGTACTTC
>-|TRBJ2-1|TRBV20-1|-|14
CSARDFSTYNEQFF
TGCAGTGCTAGAGATTTCTCCACCTACAATGAGCAGTTCTTC
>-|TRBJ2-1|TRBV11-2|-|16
CASSTSGTPSYNEQFF
TGTGCCAGCAGCACTTCCGGGACGCCTTCCTACAATGAGCAGTTCTTC
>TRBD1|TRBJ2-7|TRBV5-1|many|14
CASSLRTGTGEQYF
TGCGCCAGCAGCCTACGGACAGGGACGGGCGAGCAGTACTTC
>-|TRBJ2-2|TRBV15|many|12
CATSQGTGELFF
TGTGCCACCAGCCAGGGAACCGGGGAGCTGTTTTTT
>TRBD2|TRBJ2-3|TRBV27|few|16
CASSSRLAGGTDTQYF
TGTGCCAGCAGTTCGCGACTAGCGGGAGGCACAGATACGCAGTATTTT
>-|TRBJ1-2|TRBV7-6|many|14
CASSLEAGSYGYTF
TGTGCCAGCAGCTTAGAGGCGGGAAGCTATGGCTACACCTTC
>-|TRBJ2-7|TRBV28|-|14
CASRLDPSIYEQYF
TGTGCCAGCAGACTGGACCCGAGCATCTACGAGCAGTACTTC